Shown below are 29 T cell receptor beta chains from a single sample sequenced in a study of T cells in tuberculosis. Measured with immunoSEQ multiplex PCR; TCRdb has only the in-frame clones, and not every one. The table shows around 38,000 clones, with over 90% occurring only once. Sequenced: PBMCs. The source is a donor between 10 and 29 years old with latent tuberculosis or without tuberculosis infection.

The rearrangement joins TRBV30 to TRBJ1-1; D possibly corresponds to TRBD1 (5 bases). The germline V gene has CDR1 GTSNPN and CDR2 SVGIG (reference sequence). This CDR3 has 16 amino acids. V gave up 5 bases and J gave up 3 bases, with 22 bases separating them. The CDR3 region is CAWFRTSARLDTEAFF. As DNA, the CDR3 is TGTGCCTGGTTTCGGACATCAGCACGTTTGGACACTGAAGCTTTCTTT. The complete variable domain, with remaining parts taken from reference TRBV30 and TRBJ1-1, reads SQTIHQWPATLVQPVGSPLSLECTVEGTSNPNLYWYRQAAGRGLQLLFYSVGIGQISSEVPQNLSASRPQDRQFILSSKKLLLSDSGFYLCAWFRTSARLDTEAFFGQGTRLTVV.

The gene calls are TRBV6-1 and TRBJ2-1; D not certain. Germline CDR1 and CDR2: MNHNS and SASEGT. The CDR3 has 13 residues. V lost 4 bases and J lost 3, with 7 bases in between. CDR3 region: CASSALNYNEQFF. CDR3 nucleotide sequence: TGTGCCAGCAGTGCCTTAAACTACAATGAGCAGTTCTTC.

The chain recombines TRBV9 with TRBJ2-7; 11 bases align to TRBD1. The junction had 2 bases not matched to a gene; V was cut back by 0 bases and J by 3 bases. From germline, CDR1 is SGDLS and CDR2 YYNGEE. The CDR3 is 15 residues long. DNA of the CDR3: TGTGCCAGCAGCGTAGAGGACAGGGGGCGCTACGAGCAGTACTTC. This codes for CASSVEDRGRYEQYF. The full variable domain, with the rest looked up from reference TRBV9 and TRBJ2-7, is DSGVTQTPKHLITATGQRVTLRCSPRSGDLSVYWYQQSLDQGLQFLIQYYNGEERAKGNILERFSAQQFPDLHSELNLSSLELGDSALYFCASSVEDRGRYEQYFGPGTRLTVT.

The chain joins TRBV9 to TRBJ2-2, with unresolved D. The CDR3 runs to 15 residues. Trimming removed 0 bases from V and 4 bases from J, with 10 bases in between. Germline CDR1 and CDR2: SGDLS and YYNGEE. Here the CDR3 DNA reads TGTGCCAGCAGCGTAGGTGCCGTGGCCACCGGGGAGCTGTTTTTT. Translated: CASSVGAVATGELFF.

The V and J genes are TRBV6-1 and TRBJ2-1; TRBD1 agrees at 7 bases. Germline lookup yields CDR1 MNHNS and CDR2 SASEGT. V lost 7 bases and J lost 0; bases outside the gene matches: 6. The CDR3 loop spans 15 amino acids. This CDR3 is CASTNDRVSYNEQFF. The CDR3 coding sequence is TGTGCCAGCACCAATGACAGGGTCTCCTACAATGAGCAGTTCTTC.

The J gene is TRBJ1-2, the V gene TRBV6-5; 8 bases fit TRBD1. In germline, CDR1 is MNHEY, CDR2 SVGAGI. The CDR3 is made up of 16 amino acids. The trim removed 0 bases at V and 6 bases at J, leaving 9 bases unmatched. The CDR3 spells CASSYSQKGRGHGYTF. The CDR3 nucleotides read TGTGCCAGCAGTTACTCGCAGAAAGGCAGGGGGCATGGCTACACCTTC.

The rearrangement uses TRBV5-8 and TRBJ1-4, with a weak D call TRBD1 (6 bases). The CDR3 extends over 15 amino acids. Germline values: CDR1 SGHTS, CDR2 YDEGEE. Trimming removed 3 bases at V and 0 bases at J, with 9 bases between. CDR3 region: CASSSGTPTNEKLFF. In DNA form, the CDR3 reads TGTGCCAGCAGCTCAGGGACACCAACTAATGAAAAACTGTTTTTT.

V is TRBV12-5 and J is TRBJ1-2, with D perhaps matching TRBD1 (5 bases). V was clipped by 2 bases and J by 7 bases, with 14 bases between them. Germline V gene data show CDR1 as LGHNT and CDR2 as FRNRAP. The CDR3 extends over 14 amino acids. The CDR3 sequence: CASGLPDQGFGYTF. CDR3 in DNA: TGTGCTAGTGGTTTGCCTGATCAGGGCTTTGGCTACACCTTC.

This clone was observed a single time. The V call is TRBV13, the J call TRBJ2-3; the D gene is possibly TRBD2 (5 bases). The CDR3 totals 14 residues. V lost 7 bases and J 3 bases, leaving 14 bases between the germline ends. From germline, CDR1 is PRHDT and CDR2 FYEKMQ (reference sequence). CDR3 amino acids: CASTRARGTDTQYF. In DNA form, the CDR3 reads TGTGCCAGCACGAGGGCCCGAGGGACAGATACGCAGTATTTT. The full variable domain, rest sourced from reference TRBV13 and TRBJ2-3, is AAGVIQSPRHLIKEKRETATLKCYPIPRHDTVYWYQQGPGQDPQFLISFYEKMQSDKGSIPDRFSAQQFSDYHSELNMSSLELGDSALYFCASTRARGTDTQYFGPGTRLTVL.

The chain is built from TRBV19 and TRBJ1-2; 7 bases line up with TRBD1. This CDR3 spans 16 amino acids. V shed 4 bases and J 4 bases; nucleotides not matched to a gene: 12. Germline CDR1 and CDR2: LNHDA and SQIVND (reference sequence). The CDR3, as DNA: TGTGCCAGTAGTACTTCGACAGGGTGGGGGGTCTATGGCTACACCTTC. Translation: CASSTSTGWGVYGYTF.

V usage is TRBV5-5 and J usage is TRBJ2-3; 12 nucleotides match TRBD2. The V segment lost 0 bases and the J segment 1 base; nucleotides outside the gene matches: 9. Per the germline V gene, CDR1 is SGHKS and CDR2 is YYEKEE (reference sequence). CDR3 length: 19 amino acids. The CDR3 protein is CASSLGLAGGLDGTDTQYF. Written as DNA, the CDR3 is TGTGCCAGCAGCTTGGGTCTAGCGGGGGGGCTAGATGGCACAGATACGCAGTATTTT.

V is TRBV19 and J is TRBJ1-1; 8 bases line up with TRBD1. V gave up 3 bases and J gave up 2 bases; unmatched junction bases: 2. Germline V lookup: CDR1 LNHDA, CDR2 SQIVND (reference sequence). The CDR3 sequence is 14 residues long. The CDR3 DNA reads TGTGCCAGTAGTATGGGACAGGTCAACACTGAAGCTTTCTTT. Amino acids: CASSMGQVNTEAFF.

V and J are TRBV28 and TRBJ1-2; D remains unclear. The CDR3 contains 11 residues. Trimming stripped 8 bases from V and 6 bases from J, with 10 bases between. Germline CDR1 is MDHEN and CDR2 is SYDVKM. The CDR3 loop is CASVESDGYTF. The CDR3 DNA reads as TGTGCCAGCGTAGAATCGGATGGCTACACCTTC.

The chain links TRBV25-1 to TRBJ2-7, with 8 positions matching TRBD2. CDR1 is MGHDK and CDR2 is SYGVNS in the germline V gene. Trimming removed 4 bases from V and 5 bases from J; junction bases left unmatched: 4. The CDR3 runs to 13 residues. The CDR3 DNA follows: TGTGCCAGCAGTGCGGGGGGGGCCCACGAGCAGTACTTC. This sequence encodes CASSAGGAHEQYF.

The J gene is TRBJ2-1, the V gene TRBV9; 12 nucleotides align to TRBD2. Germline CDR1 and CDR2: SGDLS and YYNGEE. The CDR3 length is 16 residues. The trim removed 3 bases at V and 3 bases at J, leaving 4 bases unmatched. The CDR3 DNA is TGTGCCAGCAGCGGGCGACTAGCGGGGGACTACAATGAGCAGTTCTTC. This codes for CASSGRLAGDYNEQFF.

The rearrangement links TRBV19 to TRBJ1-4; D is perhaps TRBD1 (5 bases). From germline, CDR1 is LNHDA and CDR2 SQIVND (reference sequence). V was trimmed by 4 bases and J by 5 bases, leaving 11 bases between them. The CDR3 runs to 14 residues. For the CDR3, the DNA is TGTGCCAGTAGTAATGGGGCAGAGAATGAAAAACTGTTTTTT. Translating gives CASSNGAENEKLFF.

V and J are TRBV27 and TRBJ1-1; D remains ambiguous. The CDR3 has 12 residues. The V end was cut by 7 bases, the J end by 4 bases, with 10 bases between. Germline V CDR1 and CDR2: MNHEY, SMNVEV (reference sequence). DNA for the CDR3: TGTGCCAGCATACACCGGGGCACTGAAGCTTTCTTT. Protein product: CASIHRGTEAFF.

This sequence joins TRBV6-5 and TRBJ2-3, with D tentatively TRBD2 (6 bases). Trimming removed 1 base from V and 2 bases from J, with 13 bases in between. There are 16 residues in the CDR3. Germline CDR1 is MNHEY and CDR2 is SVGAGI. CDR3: CASSYLAVADTDTQYF. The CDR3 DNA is TGTGCCAGCAGTTACTTAGCAGTAGCGGACACAGATACGCAGTATTTT.

The CDR3 sequence is CASSFSGGISSYNEQFF. In DNA form, the CDR3 reads TGTGCCAGCAGCTTTAGCGGGGGGATCTCCTCCTACAATGAGCAGTTCTTC. The gene calls are TRBV5-6 and TRBJ2-1; TRBD2 matches 10 bases. From germline, CDR1 is SGHDT and CDR2 YYEEEE. V lost 2 bases and J lost 0; bases outside the gene matches: 5. The CDR3 runs to 17 residues.

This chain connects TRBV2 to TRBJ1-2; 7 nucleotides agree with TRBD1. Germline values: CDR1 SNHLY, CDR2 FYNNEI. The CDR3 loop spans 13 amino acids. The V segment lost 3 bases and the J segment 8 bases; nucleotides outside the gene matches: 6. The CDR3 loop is CASSDRQGGGYTF. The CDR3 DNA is TGTGCCAGCAGTGATAGACAGGGAGGCGGCTACACCTTC. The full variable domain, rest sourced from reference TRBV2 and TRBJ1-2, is EPEVTQTPSHQVTQMGQEVILRCVPISNHLYFYWYRQILGQKVEFLVSFYNNEISEKSEIFDDQFSVERPDGSNFTLKIRSTKLEDSAMYFCASSDRQGGGYTFGSGTRLTVV.

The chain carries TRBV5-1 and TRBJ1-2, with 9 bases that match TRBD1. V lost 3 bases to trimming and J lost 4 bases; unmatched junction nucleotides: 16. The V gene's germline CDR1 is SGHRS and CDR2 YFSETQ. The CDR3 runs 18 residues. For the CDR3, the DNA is TGCGCCAGCAGCTCAAGCCCCGTTTGGACAGGGGATTCCTATGGCTACACCTTC. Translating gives CASSSSPVWTGDSYGYTF.

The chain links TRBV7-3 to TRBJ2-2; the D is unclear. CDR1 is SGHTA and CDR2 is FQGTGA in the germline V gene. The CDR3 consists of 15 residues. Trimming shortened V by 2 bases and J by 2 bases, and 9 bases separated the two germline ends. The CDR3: CASSLSVFNTGELFF. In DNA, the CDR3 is TGTGCCAGCAGCTTATCAGTTTTCAACACCGGGGAGCTGTTTTTT.

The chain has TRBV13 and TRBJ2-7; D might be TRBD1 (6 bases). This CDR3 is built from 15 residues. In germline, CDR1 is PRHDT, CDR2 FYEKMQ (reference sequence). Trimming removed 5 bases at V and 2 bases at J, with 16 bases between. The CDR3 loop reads CASSTTRDTPYEQYF. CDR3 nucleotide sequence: TGTGCCAGCAGCACAACCCGGGACACCCCCTACGAGCAGTACTTC.

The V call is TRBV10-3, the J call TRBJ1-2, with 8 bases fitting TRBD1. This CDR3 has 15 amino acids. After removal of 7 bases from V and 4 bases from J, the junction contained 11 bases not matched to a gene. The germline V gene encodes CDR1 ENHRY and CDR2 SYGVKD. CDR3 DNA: TGTGCCATCAACTCAGGACAGGGCCGTGCCTATGGCTACACCTTC. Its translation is CAINSGQGRAYGYTF.

CDR3 in DNA: TGTGCCAGCAGCACTCGGGACAGGGGGAGTCAGCCCCAGCATTTT. Residues: CASSTRDRGSQPQHF. The chain is built from TRBV6-1 and TRBJ1-5, with 11 bases fitting TRBD1. CDR1 is MNHNS and CDR2 is SASEGT in the germline V gene. The CDR3 consists of 15 residues. The ends lost 6 bases at V and 6 bases at J; junction bases unmatched: 7.

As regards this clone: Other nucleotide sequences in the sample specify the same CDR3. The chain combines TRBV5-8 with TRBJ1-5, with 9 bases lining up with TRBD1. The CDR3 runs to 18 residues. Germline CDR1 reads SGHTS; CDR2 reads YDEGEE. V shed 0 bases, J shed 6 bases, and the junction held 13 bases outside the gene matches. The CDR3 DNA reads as TGTGCCAGCAGCTTGGCTAACGCGGGACAGGGCCTCGGTCAGCCCCAGCATTTT. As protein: CASSLANAGQGLGQPQHF.

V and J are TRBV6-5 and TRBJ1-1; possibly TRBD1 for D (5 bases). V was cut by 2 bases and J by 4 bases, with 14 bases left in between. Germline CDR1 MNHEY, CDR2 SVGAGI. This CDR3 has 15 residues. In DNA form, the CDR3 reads TGTGCCAGCAGTTACCCGCGGGGTAGGGGCACTGAAGCTTTCTTT. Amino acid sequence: CASSYPRGRGTEAFF.

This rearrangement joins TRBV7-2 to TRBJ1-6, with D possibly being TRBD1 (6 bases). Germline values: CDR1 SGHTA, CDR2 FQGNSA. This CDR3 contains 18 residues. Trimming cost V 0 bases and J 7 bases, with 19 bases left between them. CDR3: CASSLARGRAGANSPLHF. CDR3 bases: TGTGCCAGCAGCTTAGCGCGGGGGCGGGCAGGGGCGAATTCACCCCTCCACTTT.

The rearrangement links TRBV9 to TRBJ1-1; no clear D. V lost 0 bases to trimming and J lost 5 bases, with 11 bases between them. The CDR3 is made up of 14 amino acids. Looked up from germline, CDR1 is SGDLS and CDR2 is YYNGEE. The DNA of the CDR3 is TGTGCCAGCAGCGTAGGGGCAGGATTTACTGAAGCTTTCTTT. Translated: CASSVGAGFTEAFF.